This TCR beta chain was documented in a study of monozygotic twins with inflammatory bowel disease (dated by TCRdb to between 2017 and 2020). In terms of the full investigation: The complete study included approximately 28 monozygotic twin pairs: 19 IBD-discordant Danish pairs and nine German pairs, of which four were IBD-concordant and five were IBD-discordant. Each individual had, on average, about 151 000 unique TCRalpha sequences and 181 000 unique TCRbeta sequences available for analysis. Disease-associated traits were sought mainly through comparisons between IBD patients and their genetically identical healthy co-twins within discordant pairs.

Regarding this clonotype: The antigen it recognizes is unknown.

Summary of the overall study and its limitations: No single strong signal or clonotype linked to IBD turned up in the results, so the idea that one exists was not supported. Repertoire similarity did not differ between concordant and discordant twins, which could be due to limited statistical power. Fewer clonotypes were shared with other individuals by IBD patients than by healthy twins, most markedly in patients showing signs of disease activity. The analysis was unable to tell different T cell subtypes apart. Differing immunosuppressive treatments among patients may have added background noise and inter-individual variability to the repertoires. TCRbeta repertoire diversity, by inverse Simpson index, was decreased in IBD patients compared with their healthy co-twins.

Looking up the germline V gene (reference sequence) yields CDR1 MNHEY and CDR2 SMNVEV. The CDR3 holds 17 amino acids from the cysteine to the phenylalanine. Nucleotide data are not available. From each donor, a roughly 2.5 ml peripheral blood sample was collected into PAXgene tubes and stored at -80 degrees C. Without any T cell sorting, total RNA was extracted from whole blood using the PAXgene blood miRNA kit on an automated QIAcube. Peripheral blood from monozygotic twin pairs, either concordant or discordant for inflammatory bowel disease, underwent deep TCRalpha and TCRbeta repertoire profiling that used unique molecular barcoding. Smoking habits were recorded for all twin pairs, and each individual was classified as a current, former or never smoker. Library creation used 5' RACE. The input for every TCR library was roughly 3.5 ug of total RNA. For each sample, cDNA synthesis was carried out in eight separate reactions using SMARTScribe reverse transcriptase. During cDNA synthesis, template switching was used to introduce unique molecular identifiers that contained a 6-nucleotide sample barcode. Two nested PCRs of approximately 16 and 10 cycles amplified the TCRalpha and TCRbeta cDNA, and bead purification followed each PCR. Before amplification, the cDNA was treated with uracil DNA-glycosylase and purified using the QIAquick PCR purification kit. The second PCR added Illumina TruSeq-compatible adapters along with sample-specific barcodes. Library quality and concentration were checked on TapeStation and Qubit, and libraries were pooled at around 5.3 ng each. Sequencing of the pooled libraries was done on an Illumina HiSeq2500 single-index Rapid Run using custom sequencing primers and 2 x 100 bp reads. As for the authors' bioinformatics: UMI-based consensus assembly with MiGEC version 1.2.6 was used to correct PCR and sequencing errors. MiXCR version 2.1.1 was used to carry out V(D)J alignment, clonotype assembly and CDR3 extraction. To normalise gene usage, clonotype sharing and MAIT/NKT TCR abundance, the top 1000, 10 000 and 20 000 clonotypes in each sample were analysed. After downsampling to 27 000 UMIs, diversity was calculated as the inverse Simpson index using the vegan R package. Paired Mann-Whitney U tests were applied to discordant twin pairs, and Benjamini-Hochberg correction was used for multiple testing. TCRdb reprocessed the reads and provides one entry for every CDR3 protein sequence; no DNA is given. The V and J calls here are based on TCRdb, not the publication. In this sample's table one finds around 97,000 distinct CDR3 sequences. The ten largest account for approximately 1.8% of the sample.

The sequencing sample was made of blood. The receptor chain draws on TRBV27 and TRBJ2-3; TCRdb names TRBD2, which stays unverified in the absence of DNA. The clonotype originates from a human donor with ulcerative colitis or Crohn's disease, or a healthy co-twin of an affected twin (not recorded which). The CDR3 protein: CASSSRLAGGSTDTQYF.